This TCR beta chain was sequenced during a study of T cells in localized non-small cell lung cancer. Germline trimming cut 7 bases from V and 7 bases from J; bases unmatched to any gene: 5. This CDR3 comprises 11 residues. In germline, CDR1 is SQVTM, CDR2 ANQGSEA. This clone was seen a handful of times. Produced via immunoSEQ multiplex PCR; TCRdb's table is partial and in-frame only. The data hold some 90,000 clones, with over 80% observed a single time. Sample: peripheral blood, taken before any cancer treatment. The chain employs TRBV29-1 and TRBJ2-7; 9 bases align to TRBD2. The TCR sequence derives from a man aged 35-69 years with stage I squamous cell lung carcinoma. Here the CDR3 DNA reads TGCAGCGGCGGGGGGGCGGAAGAGCAGTACTTC. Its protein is CSGGGAEEQYF.